This TCR beta chain was identified during a study of blood T cell repertoires in COVID-19. Study details: From the United States, Italy and Spain came samples of acute and convalescent COVID-19. T cells, B-cell-depleted T cells, or PBMCs provided the cDNA or gDNA that served as material.

The repertoire was sequenced with immunoSEQ multiplex PCR; TCRdb's copy has only in-frame clones and lacks some. The table shows 150,000 or so clones, with roughly 85% occurring only once. V was pared by 5 bases and J by 0 bases, with 19 bases between. Germline CDR1 LNHDA, CDR2 SQIVND (reference sequence). The CDR3 has 17 amino acids. Sequencing input: peripheral blood. The chain couples TRBV19 to TRBJ1-1; D is ambiguous. The sequence derives from a human donor with acute or convalescent COVID-19. The donor label of this sample is uncertain. The CDR3 loop reads CASSPGRGESMNTEAFF. As DNA, the CDR3 is TGTGCCAGTAGTCCTGGGAGAGGAGAAAGTATGAACACTGAAGCTTTCTTT.